Below are 10 T cell receptor beta chains sequenced from a single sample in a study of CD8 T cells in Susac syndrome. The authors reverse transcribed about 0.45 to 1 ug RNA with random hexamers. TCRdb reprocessed the immunoSEQ multiplex PCR reads with MiXCR, giving one entry per CDR3 protein. Counted here are 75,000 to 100,000 distinct CDR3 sequences, around 94% occurring once; the ten biggest clones make up roughly 0.88%. Sequencing was done on a sample of CD8+ T cells from PBMCs. Receptors were obtained from a human donor with Susac syndrome.

This sequence joins TRBV5-4 and TRBJ1-2; a possible D gene is TRBD1 (5 bases). CDR1 and CDR2 (germline): SGHNT, YYREEE (reference sequence). The CDR3 is 14 residues long. The ends were cut back, 4 bases at V and 4 bases at J, with 14 bases in the middle. This CDR3 reads CASSTPTEFYGYTF. For the CDR3, the DNA is TGTGCCAGCAGCACGCCGACAGAATTCTATGGCTACACCTTC.

This chain joins TRBV30 and TRBJ2-1, with D unresolved. Trimming left V 4 bases short and J 8 bases short, with 12 bases between. The CDR3 spans 12 residues. CDR1 is GTSNPN, CDR2 SVGIG, per germline (reference sequence). In DNA, the CDR3 is TGTGCCTGGATCTCAGAGTTTGATGAGCAGTTCTTC. Protein: CAWISEFDEQFF.

This clonotype occurred once. The chain carries TRBV29-1 and TRBJ2-7; tentatively, D is TRBD1 or TRBD2 (7 bases each). The length of the CDR3 is 15 residues. The V end lost 0 bases, the J end lost 3 bases, and 15 bases lay between the germline ends. Germline assignment: CDR1 SQVTM and CDR2 ANQGSEA. Written as DNA, the CDR3 is TGCAGCGTTGAAGAAACAGGGGAGGGTTTCTACGAGCAGTACTTC. This encodes CSVEETGEGFYEQYF.

The V call is TRBV7-9, the J call TRBJ2-7; perhaps TRBD1 as D (5 bases). Trimming left V 10 bases short and J 2 bases short, with 12 bases between. This CDR3 is built from 12 residues. Germline-derived CDR1 and CDR2 are SEHNR and FQNEAQ (reference sequence). The DNA for the CDR3 is TGTGCCATCAGGGATTCTCCCTACGAGCAGTACTTC. It specifies CAIRDSPYEQYF.

This chain uses TRBV19 with TRBJ1-2; TRBD1 might be the D (5 bases). The CDR3 length is 12 residues. Germline V gene data show CDR1 as LNHDA and CDR2 as SQIVND (reference sequence). V was cut by 2 bases and J by 8 bases, with 9 bases left in between. The CDR3 DNA reads TGTGCCAGTAGTATAAGGGGAGACGGCTACACCTTC. Amino acid sequence: CASSIRGDGYTF.

The rearrangement links TRBV4-3 to TRBJ2-7; D not resolved. The CDR3 consists of 13 residues. Germline assignment: CDR1 LGHNA and CDR2 YSLEER. Trimming pared 1 base from V and 4 bases from J, leaving 8 bases between. Here the CDR3 reads CASSQGRTYEQYF. CDR3 bases: TGCGCCAGCAGCCAAGGGCGCACTTACGAGCAGTACTTC.

The V and J genes are TRBV27 and TRBJ2-1; 13 positions match TRBD2. Germline CDR1 reads MNHEY; CDR2 reads SMNVEV (reference sequence). The junction had 10 bases not matched to a gene; V was cut back by 5 bases and J by 9 bases. There are 16 residues in the CDR3. The chain's CDR3 is CASSTTGTSGNFEQFF. CDR3 DNA sequence: TGTGCCAGCAGTACCACCGGGACTAGCGGGAACTTTGAGCAGTTCTTC.

This sequence joins TRBV5-1 and TRBJ2-5; 9 bases line up with TRBD2. Losses at the gene ends were 3 bases for V and 5 bases for J; bases not matched to a gene: 8. This CDR3 spans 15 amino acids. Germline values: CDR1 SGHRS, CDR2 YFSETQ. The CDR3 DNA reads TGCGCCAGCAGCTCCCTAGCGGGATCCGTGGAGACCCAGTACTTC. It is translated as CASSSLAGSVETQYF.

The V gene is TRBV29-1, the J gene TRBJ2-3; maybe TRBD2 (6 bases). CDR1 and CDR2 from the germline V gene are SQVTM and ANQGSEA. This CDR3 has 10 amino acids. The V gene lost 7 bases and the J gene lost 8 bases, with 10 bases spanning the gap. CDR3 in DNA: TGCAGCGGGTCCGGGAGTACGCAGTATTTT. Translation gives CSGSGSTQYF.

The chain recombines TRBV7-9 with TRBJ2-5; tentative D call: TRBD2 (5 bases). Trimming stripped 6 bases from V and 5 bases from J, with 10 bases between. Germline V gene lookup returns CDR1 SEHNR and CDR2 FQNEAQ (reference sequence). The CDR3 has 12 residues. The chain's CDR3 is CASRAPGETQYF. The CDR3 bases are TGTGCCAGCAGGGCCCCGGGGGAGACCCAGTACTTC.